These 29 T cell receptor beta chains came from one sample sequenced in a study of technical replicates of blood from several donors (dated by TCRdb to the late 2010s). Libraries were made using the immunoSEQ multiplex PCR assay. TCRdb provides this immuneACCESS table in a form limited to in-frame rearrangements. Some clones are lacking; in checked studies, under half of them reflect an unresolved V gene, and why the rest are absent is not known. The sample records about 88,000 clones, roughly 92% of which are singletons. The ten largest make up about 0.26% of the sample. Sequencing used T cells isolated from PBMCs. These receptor sequences come from a human donor in good health.

This chain joins TRBV30 and TRBJ1-3; 7 bases are a match to TRBD1. Germline V CDR1 and CDR2: GTSNPN, SVGIG (reference sequence). Losses at the gene ends were 3 bases for V and 4 bases for J; bases not matched to a gene: 21. The CDR3 length is 19 residues. In DNA, the CDR3 is TGTGCCTGGAGCGGGGACAGCAAGTTTATGATAGGACCCGGAAACACCATATATTTT. It yields the protein CAWSGDSKFMIGPGNTIYF.

The rearrangement uses TRBV28 and TRBJ2-5; 7 nucleotides align to TRBD2. The V segment lost 5 bases and the J segment 5 bases; nucleotides outside the gene matches: 14. The CDR3 runs to 16 residues. Germline CDR1 reads MDHEN; CDR2 reads SYDVKM. CDR3 nucleotide sequence: TGTGCCAGCAGTCCGCTCTCTCCGCGGGGGAGGGAGACCCAGTACTTC. The encoded protein is CASSPLSPRGRETQYF.

The V and J genes are TRBV4-1 and TRBJ2-1; a weak D match, TRBD1 (6 bases). The CDR3 contains 12 residues. Germline-derived CDR1 and CDR2 are MGHRA and YSYEKL. V was trimmed by 4 bases and J by 9 bases, leaving 10 bases between them. CDR3 in amino acids: CASSLGGVEQFF. Written as DNA, the CDR3 is TGCGCCAGCAGCCTAGGGGGTGTTGAGCAGTTCTTC.

The gene calls are TRBV6-5 and TRBJ1-1; D remains unclear. V lost 2 bases and J lost 4, with 17 bases in between. Germline values: CDR1 MNHEY, CDR2 SVGAGI. This CDR3 is 16 amino acids long. CDR3 amino acids: CASSYRAIATTTEAFF. The CDR3 DNA sequence: TGTGCCAGCAGTTACAGGGCGATAGCGACTACCACTGAAGCTTTCTTT.

The CDR3, as DNA: TGTGCCAGCTCACAAGATACGAGCTCTGGGGCCAACGTCCTGACTTTC. Its protein is CASSQDTSSGANVLTF. The genes are TRBV18 and TRBJ2-6; D is unresolved. Germline V CDR1 and CDR2: KGHSH, LQKENI. The CDR3 sequence is 16 residues long. V dropped 4 bases and J dropped 0 bases, with 10 bases sitting between them.

This clone was seen once. The CDR3 sequence: CASSGLRAEQFF. The CDR3 nucleotides are TGTGCCAGCAGTGGACTGAGGGCTGAGCAGTTCTTC. The chain combines TRBV6-1 with TRBJ2-1, with D possibly TRBD2 on 5 matching bases. CDR1 and CDR2 from the germline V gene are MNHNS and SASEGT. The CDR3 has 12 amino acids. Between the trimmed V and J ends, which lost 4 bases and 9 bases, there was a span of 10 bases.

This clone was seen only a few times. V usage is TRBV5-6 and J usage is TRBJ1-1; a weak D match, TRBD1 (5 bases). Germline V gives CDR1 SGHDT, CDR2 YYEEEE. Trimming pared 1 base from V and 4 bases from J, leaving 8 bases between. CDR3 length: 13 residues. The CDR3 DNA follows: TGTGCCAGCAGCTTGAGGGGAGGCACTGAAGCTTTCTTT. Its protein product is CASSLRGGTEAFF.

This clone was seen a handful of times. V gene TRBV14 combines with J gene TRBJ1-1; tentative D call: TRBD1 (6 bases). Trimming took 3 bases from V and 5 from J, leaving 10 bases between them. Germline V gene sequence: CDR1 SGHDN, CDR2 FVKESK. The CDR3 is 13 residues long. As DNA, the CDR3 is TGTGCCAGCAGCCAGGGGGGGCATACTGAAGCTTTCTTT. Translated: CASSQGGHTEAFF. The complete variable domain, with remaining parts taken from reference TRBV14 and TRBJ1-1, reads EAGVTQFPSHSVIEKGQTVTLRCDPISGHDNLYWYRRVMGKEIKFLLHFVKESKQDESGMPNNRFLAERTGGTYSTLKVQPAELEDSGVYFCASSQGGHTEAFFGQGTRLTVV.

The V gene is TRBV2, the J gene TRBJ2-1, with a weak D call TRBD2 (6 bases). Trimming stripped 1 base from V and 0 bases from J, with 10 bases between. Germline V gene sequence: CDR1 SNHLY, CDR2 FYNNEI. The CDR3 is 16 amino acids. The CDR3 protein is CASSEGGTISYNEQFF. The CDR3 bases are TGTGCCAGCAGTGAAGGCGGGACGATCTCCTACAATGAGCAGTTCTTC.

The CDR3, as DNA: TGTGCCAGCAGTACGGGGACTAGCGGGAGCACAGATACGCAGTATTTT. This codes for CASSTGTSGSTDTQYF. This sequence joins TRBV27 and TRBJ2-3; 12 nucleotides match TRBD2. The CDR3 covers 16 residues. The ends lost 5 bases at V and 0 bases at J; junction bases unmatched: 3. Germline CDR1 is MNHEY and CDR2 is SMNVEV (reference sequence).

The chain links TRBV7-9 to TRBJ1-4; TRBD1 agrees at 8 bases. CDR3 size: 18 residues. The germline V gene encodes CDR1 SEHNR and CDR2 FQNEAQ (reference sequence). The V segment lost 2 bases and the J segment 0 bases; nucleotides outside the gene matches: 8. The CDR3 here is CASSLKGQATPTNEKLFF. The CDR3 DNA follows: TGTGCCAGCAGCTTAAAGGGACAGGCTACTCCAACTAATGAAAAACTGTTTTTT.

The gene calls are TRBV7-3 and TRBJ1-1; D remains unclear. From germline, CDR1 is SGHTA and CDR2 FQGTGA. The CDR3 runs 13 residues. V was cut by 5 bases and J by 2 bases, with 9 bases left in between. The chain's CDR3 is CASSQGANTEAFF. The CDR3, as DNA: TGTGCCAGCAGCCAAGGAGCTAACACTGAAGCTTTCTTT.

This rearrangement joins TRBV6-5 to TRBJ1-1; D might be TRBD1 (5 bases). Germline V CDR1 and CDR2: MNHEY, SVGAGI. The CDR3 contains 14 residues. The V and J ends lost 6 bases and 1 base respectively, with 12 bases between them. The CDR3 loop reads CASRRQLSNTEAFF. The CDR3 DNA reads as TGTGCCAGCAGACGACAGCTCTCGAACACTGAAGCTTTCTTT.

This rearrangement joins TRBV4-1 to TRBJ2-2; TRBD2 matches at 7 bases. Germline-derived CDR1 and CDR2 are MGHRA and YSYEKL. The CDR3 length is 15 residues. The V and J ends lost 0 bases and 6 bases, in that order; junction bases with no gene match: 4. CDR3 in amino acids: CASSQEASGAGELFF. For the CDR3, the DNA is TGCGCCAGCAGCCAAGAGGCTAGCGGCGCCGGGGAGCTGTTTTTT.

The chain is built from TRBV5-1 and TRBJ2-3; D remains ambiguous. The V end lost 8 bases, the J end lost 1 base, and 20 bases lay between the germline ends. The CDR3 runs 16 residues. CDR1 and CDR2 from the germline V gene are SGHRS and YFSETQ. As DNA, the CDR3 is TGCGCCAGTCAGATTGCCTCGCGGTCCGGCACAGATACGCAGTATTTT. As protein: CASQIASRSGTDTQYF.

V gene TRBV7-9 combines with J gene TRBJ2-7, with unresolved D. Trimming removed 8 bases at V and 3 bases at J, with 14 bases between. The V gene's germline CDR1 is SEHNR and CDR2 FQNEAQ (reference sequence). CDR3 length: 13 amino acids. The CDR3 coding sequence is TGTGCCAGCGGGCCATATGGGCTCTACGAGCAGTACTTC. Translating gives CASGPYGLYEQYF.

The rearrangement links TRBV7-8 to TRBJ2-5; 14 nucleotides align to TRBD2. The CDR3 is 19 residues long. Germline CDR1 and CDR2: SGHVS and FQNEAQ. The junction had 8 bases not matched to a gene; V was cut back by 1 base and J by 1 base. In DNA, the CDR3 is TGTGCCAGCAGCTTAGGTCGACTAGCGGGAGGGCCATTCCAAGAGACCCAGTACTTC. Its translation is CASSLGRLAGGPFQETQYF.

The rearrangement links TRBV9 to TRBJ2-1; TRBD2 matches 14 bases. The CDR3 totals 17 residues. Germline assignment: CDR1 SGDLS and CDR2 YYNGEE. The junction had 8 bases not matched to a gene; V was cut back by 2 bases and J by 7 bases. The chain's CDR3 is CASSVNPTSGGGNEQFF. Here the CDR3 DNA reads TGTGCCAGCAGCGTCAACCCGACTAGCGGGGGGGGTAATGAGCAGTTCTTC. Full variable domain (outside the CDR3, taken from reference TRBV9 and TRBJ2-1): DSGVTQTPKHLITATGQRVTLRCSPRSGDLSVYWYQQSLDQGLQFLIQYYNGEERAKGNILERFSAQQFPDLHSELNLSSLELGDSALYFCASSVNPTSGGGNEQFFGPGTRLTVL.

The chain couples TRBV9 to TRBJ2-3, with TRBD2 matching 10 bases. J lost 0 bases, V lost 4 bases, and 2 bases had no gene match. The CDR3 consists of 15 residues. Germline lookup yields CDR1 SGDLS and CDR2 YYNGEE. The CDR3 DNA sequence: TGTGCCAGCAGCTCAGCGGGGGGGAGCACAGATACGCAGTATTTT. Translating it yields CASSSAGGSTDTQYF. The full variable domain, completed using reference TRBV9 and TRBJ2-3, is DSGVTQTPKHLITATGQRVTLRCSPRSGDLSVYWYQQSLDQGLQFLIQYYNGEERAKGNILERFSAQQFPDLHSELNLSSLELGDSALYFCASSSAGGSTDTQYFGPGTRLTVL.

The chain carries TRBV7-2 and TRBJ2-1; TRBD2 might be the D (6 bases). Germline V lookup: CDR1 SGHTA, CDR2 FQGNSA. The CDR3 has 11 residues. V was trimmed by 5 bases and J by 13 bases, leaving 12 bases between them. The CDR3: CASSPDYGQFF. The CDR3 nucleotides read TGTGCCAGCAGCCCGGACTACGGACAGTTCTTC.

This chain links TRBV6-5 with TRBJ2-7; 9 nucleotides align to TRBD1. The germline CDR1 and CDR2 sequences are MNHEY and SVGAGI. The V and J ends lost 2 bases and 5 bases, in that order; junction bases with no gene match: 4. This CDR3 spans 14 amino acids. The CDR3 here is CASSYATGGNEQYF. CDR3 bases: TGTGCCAGCAGTTACGCGACAGGGGGGAACGAGCAGTACTTC.

The rearrangement links TRBV5-1 to TRBJ1-5; D is uncertain. The ends were cut back, 0 bases at V and 4 bases at J, with 11 bases in the middle. The CDR3 is made up of 15 amino acids. Germline loops: CDR1 SGHRS, CDR2 YFSETQ. CDR3 in amino acids: CASSLDGARNQPQHF. CDR3 sequence (DNA): TGCGCCAGCAGCTTGGACGGAGCTCGTAATCAGCCCCAGCATTTT.

The CDR3 here is CASSQPQGAGELFF. Here the CDR3 DNA reads TGCGCCAGCAGCCAACCTCAGGGGGCCGGGGAGCTGTTTTTT. This chain uses TRBV4-1 with TRBJ2-2; TRBD1 aligns across 7 bases. The CDR3 is 14 residues long. CDR1 is MGHRA, CDR2 YSYEKL, per germline. The V gene end was trimmed by 2 bases and the J gene end by 6 bases; junction bases not matched to a gene: 3.

The V and J genes are TRBV18 and TRBJ2-5, with 7 positions matching TRBD1. This CDR3 comprises 13 residues. Germline assignment: CDR1 KGHSH and CDR2 LQKENI. The V and J ends lost 5 bases and 3 bases, in that order; junction bases with no gene match: 3. This CDR3 reads CASSVGTEETQYF. The CDR3 nucleotides read TGTGCCAGCTCAGTAGGGACAGAAGAGACCCAGTACTTC.

The rearrangement links TRBV7-9 to TRBJ1-4; D may be TRBD1 (6 bases). This CDR3 region has 15 residues. Germline V CDR1 and CDR2: SEHNR, FQNEAQ (reference sequence). V lost 5 bases and J lost 0, with 10 bases in between. In DNA form, the CDR3 reads TGTGCCAGCAGCCACAGGGCCACAACTAATGAAAAACTGTTTTTT. This gives the protein CASSHRATTNEKLFF.

CDR3: CASSPPAKYEQYF. The CDR3 coding sequence is TGTGCCAGCTCACCACCGGCCAAGTACGAGCAGTACTTC. The V and J genes are TRBV18 and TRBJ2-7; D ambiguous. CDR1 and CDR2 from the germline V gene are KGHSH and LQKENI. This CDR3 region has 13 residues. V was trimmed by 0 bases and J by 4 bases, leaving 7 bases between them.

The chain uses TRBV7-9 and TRBJ1-5; 8 bases agree with TRBD1. The CDR3 contains 14 residues. The germline V gene has CDR1 SEHNR and CDR2 FQNEAQ (reference sequence). V was clipped by 3 bases and J by 4 bases; unmatched bases: 2. CDR3 coding DNA: TGTGCCAGCAGCTTGGGGACAGGTAATCAGCCCCAGCATTTT. It specifies CASSLGTGNQPQHF.

The genes are TRBV6-1 and TRBJ2-3; no firm D call. V was cut by 2 bases and J by 6 bases, with 12 bases left in between. The CDR3 consists of 14 residues. Germline CDR1 MNHNS, CDR2 SASEGT. The CDR3 loop reads CASSERVPGDTQYF. The CDR3 DNA follows: TGTGCCAGCAGTGAACGGGTCCCCGGGGATACGCAGTATTTT.

V usage is TRBV4-1 and J usage is TRBJ2-7; 7 nucleotides match TRBD1. The CDR3 has 15 residues. Germline-derived CDR1 and CDR2 are MGHRA and YSYEKL. V lost 1 base, J lost 3 bases, and 6 bases stayed unmatched. The CDR3 loop is CASSQVRGQVYEQYF. CDR3 in DNA: TGCGCCAGCAGCCAAGTTAGGGGGCAGGTCTACGAGCAGTACTTC.